Each of the 19 T cell receptor beta chains below was sequenced from the same sample in a study of neurological immune-mediated disorders. A single record per CDR3 protein comes from TCRdb applying MiXCR to the 5' RACE reads. The sample yields about 52,000 distinct CDR3 sequences, around 3.6% seen once. Sequenced material: PBMCs. The receptors originated from a man aged 30 to 39 with multiple sclerosis.

This clonotype was seen ten or more times. The J gene is TRBJ2-4, the V gene TRBV5-1, with D perhaps assigned TRBD1 or TRBD2 (5 bases each). The CDR3 contains 13 residues. Germline CDR1 and CDR2: SGHRS and YFSETQ. Trimming left V 5 bases short and J 5 bases short, with 11 bases between. The CDR3 reads CASRGTVENIQYF. The CDR3 DNA sequence: TGCGCCAGCAGGGGGACGGTAGAAAACATTCAGTACTTC.

This clonotype was recorded at least ten times. The chain recombines TRBV7-9 with TRBJ1-1; no clear D gene. The CDR3 runs to 13 residues. Trimming cost V 1 base and J 10 bases, with 13 bases left between them. Per germline, CDR1 SEHNR and CDR2 FQNEAQ (reference sequence). The CDR3 spells CASSLDWPAGAFF. The CDR3 DNA sequence: TGTGCCAGCAGCTTAGATTGGCCGGCGGGAGCTTTCTTT. Supplemented by reference TRBV7-9 and TRBJ1-1, the full variable domain reads DTGVSQNPRHKITKRGQNVTFRCDPISEHNRLYWYRQTLGQGPEFLTYFQNEAQLEKSRLLSDRFSAERPKGSFSTLEIQRTEQGDSAMYLCASSLDWPAGAFFGQGTRLTVV.

This clonotype came up many times. The chain carries TRBV5-1 and TRBJ2-3; TRBD2 is a possible D gene (6 bases). CDR3 size: 14 residues. The V end was cut by 0 bases, the J end by 3 bases, with 8 bases between. Germline-derived CDR1 and CDR2 are SGHRS and YFSETQ. CDR3 DNA sequence: TGCGCCAGCAGCTTGGTCGCGGGGACAGATACGCAGTATTTT. Translating it yields CASSLVAGTDTQYF.

Ten or more counts support this clonotype. The chain uses TRBV5-1 and TRBJ2-7; TRBD1 matches 7 bases. CDR3 size: 15 residues. V shed 3 bases and J 2 bases; nucleotides not matched to a gene: 8. Germline V lookup: CDR1 SGHRS, CDR2 YFSETQ. DNA for the CDR3: TGCGCCAGCAGCTCCGGACAGGCGGGCACCTACGAGCAGTACTTC. This codes for CASSSGQAGTYEQYF.

There are many counts of this clonotype. The rearrangement joins TRBV28 to TRBJ2-1; 7 bases match TRBD1. Trimming took 8 bases from V and 4 from J; bases not matched to a gene: 17. CDR3 length: 17 residues. CDR1 and CDR2 from the germline V gene are MDHEN and SYDVKM. Here the CDR3 DNA reads TGTGCCAGCGACATCGGACAGACAGGGCCTCTTTACAATGAGCAGTTCTTC. This codes for CASDIGQTGPLYNEQFF.

This clonotype has ten or more counts. The chain has TRBV5-1 and TRBJ2-7, with D possibly being TRBD1 (5 bases). The CDR3 sequence is 15 residues long. Per germline, CDR1 SGHRS and CDR2 YFSETQ. The ends were cut back, 6 bases at V and 2 bases at J, with 18 bases in the middle. The CDR3 region has the DNA TGCGCCAGCAATCACGGACAACTTACCACCTACGAGCAGTACTTC. Translation: CASNHGQLTTYEQYF.

This clonotype was observed at least ten times. The chain couples TRBV19 to TRBJ2-5; no definite D call. Trimming cost V 3 bases and J 3 bases, with 14 bases left between them. This CDR3 spans 15 amino acids. Germline V gene lookup returns CDR1 LNHDA and CDR2 SQIVND (reference sequence). The CDR3 is CASSMRRVEKETQYF. The DNA of the CDR3 is TGTGCCAGTAGTATGAGAAGGGTAGAAAAAGAGACCCAGTACTTC.

This clonotype has only a few counts. At one end, the junction sequence differs from germline, possibly due to a read error. For the CDR3, the DNA is TGCAGCGTTGACAGGGGGCGGTCTAATTCACCCCTCAACTTT. It encodes CSVDRGRSNSPLNF. The rearrangement joins TRBV29-1 to TRBJ1-6; 8 positions match TRBD1. This CDR3 comprises 14 residues. The germline V gene has CDR1 SQVTM and CDR2 ANQGSEA.

There are many counts of this clonotype. The chain carries TRBV5-6 and TRBJ1-5; possible D gene TRBD1, 5 bases. Germline CDR1 reads SGHDT; CDR2 reads YYEEEE. Deletions cut 6 bases from V and 1 base from J, with 14 bases between. There are 15 residues in the CDR3. The CDR3 coding sequence is TGTGCCAGCACTAGACGGGGGTGGAGCAATCAGCCCCAGCATTTT. Its translation is CASTRRGWSNQPQHF. Full variable domain (rest looked up from reference TRBV5-6 and TRBJ1-5): DAGVTQSPTHLIKTRGQQVTLRCSPKSGHDTVSWYQQALGQGPQFIFQYYEEEERQRGNFPDRFSGHQFPNYSSELNVNALLLGDSALYLCASTRRGWSNQPQHFGDGTRLSIL.

Turning to this clonotype: An end of the junction does not agree with germline; a read error may underlie this. This chain joins TRBV5-1 and TRBJ2-5; 8 bases fit TRBD2. There are 14 residues in the CDR3. Germline V gene sequence: CDR1 SGHRS, CDR2 YFSETQ. CDR3 region: CASNLAGGQETQYF. DNA of the CDR3: TGCGCCAGCAACTTGGCGGGGGGCCAGGAGACCCAGTACTTC.

This clonotype was seen ten or more times. This sequence joins TRBV20-1 and TRBJ2-7, with a possible D match to TRBD2 (5 bases). From germline, CDR1 is DFQATT and CDR2 SNEGSKA (reference sequence). CDR3 length: 15 amino acids. The V end lost 1 base, the J end lost 2 bases, and 15 bases lay between the germline ends. This CDR3 reads CSARGGWEITYEQYF. DNA of the CDR3: TGCAGTGCTAGAGGGGGTTGGGAGATTACCTACGAGCAGTACTTC.

In this sample, this clonotype turned up many times. This chain links TRBV7-9 with TRBJ2-2; a possible D gene is TRBD1 (6 bases). Germline loops: CDR1 SEHNR, CDR2 FQNEAQ (reference sequence). This CDR3 has 14 residues. With 3 bases removed from V and 6 bases from J, the gap between germline ends came to 11 bases. CDR3 amino acids: CASSLGHLSGELFF. For the CDR3, the DNA is TGTGCCAGCAGCTTGGGACACCTCTCCGGGGAGCTGTTTTTT.

This chain links TRBV18 with TRBJ2-7; 8 bases align to TRBD1. The CDR3 spans 13 residues. CDR1 and CDR2 (germline): KGHSH, LQKENI. Germline trimming cut 5 bases from V and 5 bases from J; bases unmatched to any gene: 5. The CDR3 sequence is CASSSGQDNEQYF. CDR3 bases: TGTGCCAGCTCATCGGGACAGGATAACGAGCAGTACTTC. The full variable domain, completed using reference TRBV18 and TRBJ2-7, is NAGVMQNPRHLVRRRGQEARLRCSPMKGHSHVYWYRQLPEEGLKFMVYLQKENIIDESGMPKERFSAEFPKEGPSILRIQQVVRGDSAAYFCASSSGQDNEQYFGPGTRLTVT.

This clonotype was seen many times. V is TRBV5-1 and J is TRBJ2-3, with 11 bases that match TRBD2. Trimming took 4 bases from V and 5 from J; bases not matched to a gene: 15. Germline loops: CDR1 SGHRS, CDR2 YFSETQ. CDR3 size: 18 residues. Here the CDR3 DNA reads TGCGCCAGCAGCCCTCGGACTACTAGCGGGAGCCCGAGAGATACGCAGTATTTT. It encodes CASSPRTTSGSPRDTQYF.

This clonotype showed up many times. The chain uses TRBV5-1 and TRBJ2-1; 7 positions match TRBD2. CDR3 size: 15 residues. Trimming cost V 7 bases and J 5 bases; bases outside gene matches: 12. Germline V gene lookup returns CDR1 SGHRS and CDR2 YFSETQ. Written as DNA, the CDR3 is TGCGCCAGCGGGGCCCGTGTGGCGGGAGACAATGAGCAGTTCTTC. Translating gives CASGARVAGDNEQFF.

Ten or more counts support this clonotype. The chain is built from TRBV12-3 or TRBV12-4 and TRBJ2-3; either TRBD1 or TRBD2 may supply D (5 bases each). V lost 3 bases and J 2 bases, leaving 12 bases between the germline ends. The CDR3 is 15 amino acids. CDR3 sequence (DNA): TGTGCCAGCAGTTTTCTTGGGGGTTCCACAGATACGCAGTATTTT. This codes for CASSFLGGSTDTQYF.

Points on this clonotype: This CDR3 fails to terminate in the conserved phenylalanine or tryptophan, so it likely reflects a read error. This CDR3 is CASSLAGGYEQYL. The DNA for the CDR3 is TGTGCCAGCAGTCTAGCGGGAGGCTACGAGCAGTACTTA. The chain combines TRBV6-5 with TRBJ2-7; 11 bases fit TRBD2. Germline CDR1 and CDR2: MNHEY and SVGAGI. The V segment lost 5 bases and the J segment 3 bases; nucleotides outside the gene matches: 0. CDR3 size: 13 residues.

In its sample, this clonotype was seen many times. The chain couples TRBV20-1 to TRBJ2-3, with D hard to call. Germline lookup yields CDR1 DFQATT and CDR2 SNEGSKA (reference sequence). CDR3 size: 15 residues. With 6 bases removed from V and 4 bases from J, the gap between germline ends came to 20 bases. CDR3 region: CSAPELRFAADTQYF. In DNA form, the CDR3 reads TGCAGTGCCCCCGAATTGCGGTTTGCCGCAGATACGCAGTATTTT.

This clonotype was counted ten times or more. This chain connects TRBV5-1 to TRBJ2-5; perhaps D is TRBD1 or TRBD2 (6 bases each). V dropped 4 bases and J dropped 4 bases, with 11 bases sitting between them. The CDR3 has 13 amino acids. CDR1 SGHRS and CDR2 YFSETQ come from the germline V gene. The CDR3 here is CASSRGGLETQYF. The CDR3 DNA follows: TGCGCCAGCAGCAGAGGGGGGTTAGAGACCCAGTACTTC.